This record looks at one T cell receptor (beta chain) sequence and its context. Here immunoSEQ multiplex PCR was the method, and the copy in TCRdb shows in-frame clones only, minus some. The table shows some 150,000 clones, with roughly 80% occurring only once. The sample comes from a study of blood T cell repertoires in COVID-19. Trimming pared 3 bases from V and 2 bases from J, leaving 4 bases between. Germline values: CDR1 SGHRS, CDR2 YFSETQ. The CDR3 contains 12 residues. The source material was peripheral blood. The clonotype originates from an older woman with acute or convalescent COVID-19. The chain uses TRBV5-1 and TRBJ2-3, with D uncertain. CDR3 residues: CASSSFTDTQYF. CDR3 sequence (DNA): TGCGCCAGCAGCTCGTTCACAGATACGCAGTATTTT.